The 32 T cell receptor beta chains below come from one sample, sequenced in a study of T cells in Graves' hyperthyroidism and ophthalmopathy. TCR beta CDR3 regions were amplified from RNA transcripts. Initially, a first-round RT-PCR of the TCR CDR3 employed the HTBI primer set. TCRdb redid the calling of the multiplex PCR reads with MiXCR, one entry per CDR3 protein. The sample yields almost 600,000 distinct CDR3 sequences, around 42% seen once. Sequencing input: peripheral blood or thyroid tissue (not recorded which). These receptors were collected from a woman younger than 35 with Graves' hyperthyroidism.

The chain couples TRBV12-3 or TRBV12-4 to TRBJ2-3; 7 nucleotides agree with TRBD1. Trimming cost V 2 bases and J 2 bases; bases outside gene matches: 10. The CDR3 consists of 17 residues. CDR3 bases: TGTGCCAGCAGTTTAAACAGGGGCAGCTATTCCACAGATACGCAGTATTTT. Protein: CASSLNRGSYSTDTQYF.

This chain uses TRBV11-2 with TRBJ2-1; maybe TRBD1 (6 bases). CDR3 length: 13 amino acids. V was clipped by 5 bases and J by 10 bases, with 15 bases between them. From germline, CDR1 is SGHAT and CDR2 FQNNGV. CDR3 in DNA: TGTGCCAGCAGCCGGGACACCTCAGGGGAGCAGTTCTTC. Its protein product is CASSRDTSGEQFF.

The chain is built from TRBV2 and TRBJ2-2; D call uncertain. This CDR3 is 11 amino acids long. Trimming left V 10 bases short and J 0 bases short, with 3 bases between. In germline, CDR1 is SNHLY, CDR2 FYNNEI. Written as DNA, the CDR3 is TGTGCCACTGCGAACACCGGGGAGCTGTTTTTT. Protein sequence: CATANTGELFF.

There are many counts of this clonotype. The chain couples TRBV19 to TRBJ2-1, with 12 bases identical to TRBD2. CDR1 is LNHDA and CDR2 is SQIVND in the germline V gene (reference sequence). The J segment lost 9 bases and the V segment lost 8 bases, leaving 2 bases of the junction unmatched. The CDR3 length is 12 residues. The CDR3 DNA reads as TGTGCCAGTTTACTAGCGGGAGGTGAGCAGTTCTTC. This gives the protein CASLLAGGEQFF. Complete variable domain (other parts from reference TRBV19 and TRBJ2-1): DGGITQSPKYLFRKEGQNVTLSCEQNLNHDAMYWYRQDPGQGLRLIYYSQIVNDFQKGDIAEGYSVSREKKESFPLTVTSAQKNPTAFYLCASLLAGGEQFFGPGTRLTVL.

The CDR3 protein is CATSDASPGGSYEQYF. The CDR3 DNA sequence: TGTGCCACCAGTGATGCCTCTCCAGGGGGCTCCTACGAGCAGTACTTC. The genes are TRBV24-1 and TRBJ2-7, with 7 bases identical to TRBD1. The CDR3 is 16 residues long. CDR1 is KGHDR, CDR2 SFDVKD, per germline. Unmatched junction bases numbered 7, after V lost 3 bases and J lost 0 bases.

Many counts were recorded for this clonotype. The V and J genes are TRBV24-1 and TRBJ2-7; 7 bases align to TRBD2. The CDR3 is made up of 15 amino acids. Germline V gene lookup returns CDR1 KGHDR and CDR2 SFDVKD. Trimming removed 5 bases from V and 6 bases from J; junction bases left unmatched: 12. The CDR3 coding sequence is TGTGCCACCAGTGGACCCACTGATGTAGCGGGCGAGCAGTACTTC. It translates to CATSGPTDVAGEQYF.

Comments on this clonotype: A much larger clonotype is one base distant, so this may be a read error. J is TRBJ1-5 and V is TRBV19; D remains unclear. The CDR3 is made up of 13 amino acids. Per germline, CDR1 LNHDA and CDR2 SQIVND (reference sequence). The V end lost 4 bases, the J end lost 8 bases, and 12 bases lay between the germline ends. CDR3: CASSKQGLEPQHF. Written as DNA, the CDR3 is TGTGCCAGTAGTAAACAAGGGTTGGAGCCCCAGCATTTT.

The V gene is TRBV12-3 or TRBV12-4, the J gene TRBJ2-2; 10 bases fit TRBD2. Germline trimming cut 2 bases from V and 3 bases from J; bases unmatched to any gene: 9. The CDR3 is made up of 18 amino acids. CDR3 loop: CASSLHPVAGGDTGELFF. The CDR3 nucleotides are TGTGCCAGCAGTTTACATCCGGTAGCGGGAGGTGACACCGGGGAGCTGTTTTTT.

This sequence joins TRBV7-3 and TRBJ2-3; tentatively, D is TRBD1 (6 bases). V was pared by 8 bases and J by 6 bases, with 15 bases between. The CDR3 is 13 residues long. The V gene's germline CDR1 is SGHTA and CDR2 FQGTGA. CDR3 sequence: CASQGTTGDTQYF. CDR3 bases: TGTGCCAGCCAGGGGACCACGGGGGATACGCAGTATTTT.

Note on this clonotype: It is likely a read error, because the conserved phenylalanine at the end of the CDR3 is missing. This chain's CDR3 is CATSIRQTYNEKLFL. The CDR3 bases are TGTGCCACCAGCATCCGACAGACTTATAATGAAAAGCTGTTTCTT. The chain carries TRBV15 and TRBJ1-4; a possible D gene is TRBD1 (5 bases). The CDR3 length is 15 residues. In germline, CDR1 is LNHNV, CDR2 YYDKDF (reference sequence).

This clonotype was observed many times. An end of the junction does not agree with germline; a read error may underlie this. The CDR3 loop reads CASSSASTIYF. For the CDR3, the DNA is TGTGCCAGTAGTTCTGCAAGTACCATATATTTT. The gene calls are TRBV6-6 and TRBJ1-3, with D hard to call. The CDR3 has 11 amino acids. Germline V lookup: CDR1 MNHNY, CDR2 SVGAGI (reference sequence).

This clonotype was observed a single time. The gene calls are TRBV19 and TRBJ2-2, with TRBD2 as a possible D gene (6 bases). In germline, CDR1 is LNHDA, CDR2 SQIVND (reference sequence). CDR3 length: 15 residues. V dropped 5 bases and J dropped 1 base, with 11 bases sitting between them. The CDR3 sequence is CASSRRGGNTGELFF. DNA of the CDR3: TGTGCCAGTAGTCGGAGGGGTGGGAACACCGGGGAGCTGTTTTTT.

J is TRBJ2-7 and V is TRBV11-3; possible D gene TRBD1, 6 bases. The end of the DNA is better explained by TRBJ2-1, so the J call may be wrong. The CDR3 spans 14 residues. CDR1 and CDR2 from the germline V gene are SGHNT and YENEEA. The CDR3 DNA is TGTGCCAGCAGCTTAGGACAGGTCTACAATGAGCAGTTCTTC. Its translation is CASSLGQVYNEQFF.

The chain has TRBV7-6 and TRBJ1-1, with D tentatively TRBD1 (6 bases). V lost 5 bases and J 4 bases, leaving 17 bases between the germline ends. The CDR3 runs 15 residues. Germline loops: CDR1 SGHVS, CDR2 FNYEAQ. CDR3 protein: CASSQIRGSSTEAFF. CDR3 nucleotides: TGTGCCAGCAGCCAAATCAGGGGTAGTAGCACTGAAGCTTTCTTT.

V usage is TRBV15 and J usage is TRBJ1-2, with 7 bases that match TRBD1. CDR1 is LNHNV, CDR2 YYDKDF, per germline (reference sequence). The CDR3 runs to 15 residues. V shed 7 bases, J shed 7 bases, and the junction held 15 bases outside the gene matches. The DNA of the CDR3 is TGTGCCACCACTTCCTCGCAGGGGGTTGGGACTGGCTACACCTTC. Protein sequence: CATTSSQGVGTGYTF.

The rearrangement links TRBV7-2 to TRBJ2-6, with D perhaps given as TRBD1 or TRBD2 (6 bases each). The CDR3 spans 16 residues. Trimming took off 1 base at V and 2 bases at J, with 9 bases between the two ends. Germline V gene sequence: CDR1 SGHTA, CDR2 FQGNSA. The CDR3 region is CASSLGGATGANVLTF. For the CDR3, the DNA is TGTGCCAGCAGCTTAGGGGGGGCTACTGGGGCCAACGTCCTGACTTTC.

This clonotype showed up just a few times. The gene calls are TRBV10-3 and TRBJ2-2, with D unresolved. Germline values: CDR1 ENHRY, CDR2 SYGVKD. V was shortened by 4 bases and J by 8 bases, with 8 bases between the two germline ends. The CDR3 is 12 residues long. The DNA for the CDR3 is TGTGCCATCAGTGCGCTATTGGGGGAGCTGTTTTTT. It codes for CAISALLGELFF.

This chain uses TRBV29-1 with TRBJ2-7; TRBD1 aligns across 9 bases. The CDR3 loop spans 15 amino acids. J was trimmed by 3 bases and V by 0 bases; bases with no gene match: 6. Germline CDR1 and CDR2: SQVTM and ANQGSEA. CDR3 sequence: CSVEDPGQGVYEQYF. DNA for the CDR3: TGCAGCGTTGAAGATCCGGGACAGGGTGTCTACGAGCAGTACTTC.

The sample holds many counts of this clonotype. V usage is TRBV24-1 and J usage is TRBJ1-5; the D is unclear. The CDR3 covers 14 residues. V was shortened by 5 bases and J by 4 bases, with 11 bases between the two germline ends. Per the germline V gene, CDR1 is KGHDR and CDR2 is SFDVKD. The CDR3 reads CATSAPPGNQPQHF. DNA for the CDR3: TGTGCCACCAGTGCTCCCCCGGGGAATCAGCCCCAGCATTTT.

This clonotype was detected many times. V gene TRBV20-1 combines with J gene TRBJ1-5, with D maybe TRBD1 (6 bases). Germline V CDR1 and CDR2: DFQATT, SNEGSKA (reference sequence). Trimming took off 1 base at V and 4 bases at J, with 17 bases between the two ends. The CDR3 length is 16 residues. This CDR3 is CSARAVRQVNNQPQHF. The CDR3 region has the DNA TGCAGTGCTAGAGCGGTTAGACAGGTTAATAATCAGCCCCAGCATTTT.

The V gene is TRBV18, the J gene TRBJ1-2, with TRBD1 matching 9 bases. J was trimmed by 4 bases and V by 4 bases; bases with no gene match: 10. The CDR3 extends over 16 amino acids. Germline V lookup: CDR1 KGHSH, CDR2 LQKENI. The CDR3 protein is CASSLGDREPIYGYTF. CDR3 DNA: TGTGCCAGCTCACTAGGGGACAGGGAACCGATCTATGGCTACACCTTC.

This clonotype was counted many times. The rearrangement joins TRBV7-2 to TRBJ2-7; D uncertain. This CDR3 spans 11 amino acids. Germline values: CDR1 SGHTA, CDR2 FQGNSA. Trimming stripped 5 bases from V and 3 bases from J, with 5 bases between. CDR3 region: CASSPFYEQYF. The CDR3 DNA sequence: TGTGCCAGCAGCCCGTTCTACGAGCAGTACTTC.

This clonotype was recorded many times. The chain joins TRBV2 to TRBJ2-7, with D perhaps matching TRBD2 (5 bases). The germline V gene has CDR1 SNHLY and CDR2 FYNNEI. With 3 bases removed from V and 2 bases from J, the gap between germline ends came to 11 bases. The CDR3 extends over 14 amino acids. The CDR3 nucleotides are TGTGCCAGCAGTGAGCTAGCTGATACCTACGAGCAGTACTTC. Protein: CASSELADTYEQYF.

This sequence joins TRBV29-1 and TRBJ2-1; 9 nucleotides align to TRBD1. Germline lookup yields CDR1 SQVTM and CDR2 ANQGSEA. V lost 6 bases and J lost 7; bases outside the gene matches: 10. The CDR3 is 14 amino acids. This chain's CDR3 is CSVRRDRVENEQFF. CDR3 nucleotide sequence: TGCAGCGTCCGCCGGGACAGGGTCGAGAATGAGCAGTTCTTC.

This sequence joins TRBV7-8 and TRBJ1-4, with D perhaps matching TRBD1 (5 bases). V lost 5 bases to trimming and J lost 8 bases, with 18 bases between them. CDR3 length: 15 residues. Germline V gene lookup returns CDR1 SGHVS and CDR2 FQNEAQ. The CDR3 protein is CASSQGLAGWEKLFF. In DNA form, the CDR3 reads TGTGCCAGCAGCCAGGGACTAGCGGGATGGGAAAAACTGTTTTTT.

V and J are TRBV5-1 and TRBJ1-2, with 8 bases fitting TRBD1. The V gene end was trimmed by 3 bases and the J gene end by 8 bases; junction bases not matched to a gene: 3. The CDR3 is 12 amino acids. CDR1 and CDR2 (germline): SGHRS, YFSETQ. The CDR3 spells CASSYGDRGYTF. CDR3 nucleotides: TGCGCCAGCAGCTATGGGGACAGGGGCTACACCTTC.

To note about this clonotype: It may be a read error: a sequence one base away is much more abundant. The gene calls are TRBV5-1 and TRBJ2-7; 10 positions agree with TRBD2. This CDR3 is built from 15 residues. CDR1 SGHRS and CDR2 YFSETQ come from the germline V gene. V shed 7 bases and J 5 bases; nucleotides not matched to a gene: 12. CDR3 region: CASGSIAGGLNEQYF. In nucleotides, the CDR3 is TGCGCCAGCGGCTCTATAGCGGGAGGTCTCAACGAGCAGTACTTC. The variable domain in full, with the rest retrieved from reference TRBV5-1 and TRBJ2-7, is KAGVTQTPRYLIKTRGQQVTLSCSPISGHRSVSWYQQTPGQGLQFLFEYFSETQRNKGNFPGRFSGRQFSNSRSEMNVSTLELGDSALYLCASGSIAGGLNEQYFGPGTRLTVT.

This clonotype was counted only a few times. This may be a read error: a much more frequent sequence differs by one nucleotide. This chain joins TRBV20-1 and TRBJ1-1; the D gene is possibly TRBD1 (6 bases). The CDR3 length is 14 residues. The germline CDR1 and CDR2 sequences are DFQATT and SNEGSKA (reference sequence). The chain's CDR3 is CSAIQGLRGTEASF. As DNA, the CDR3 is TGCAGTGCTATCCAGGGGTTGCGGGGCACTGAAGCTTCCTTT.

This clonotype was seen repeatedly, ten times or more. The chain recombines TRBV20-1 with TRBJ2-2, with D hard to call. The CDR3 is 12 amino acids. Trimming shortened V by 4 bases and J by 6 bases, and 9 bases separated the two germline ends. CDR1 DFQATT and CDR2 SNEGSKA come from the germline V gene (reference sequence). CDR3 sequence (DNA): TGCAGTGCTAAAGGAGTGGCCGGGGAGCTGTTTTTT. It yields the protein CSAKGVAGELFF.

The rearrangement uses TRBV10-3 and TRBJ1-5; no definite D call. The CDR3 contains 17 residues. Trimming stripped 4 bases from V and 8 bases from J, with 24 bases between. Per germline, CDR1 ENHRY and CDR2 SYGVKD. The CDR3 is CAISVVRTSGSGEPQHF. CDR3 in DNA: TGTGCCATCAGTGTCGTCCGGACTAGCGGGAGTGGTGAGCCCCAGCATTTT.

V usage is TRBV11-1 and J usage is TRBJ2-7; 11 positions agree with TRBD2. The CDR3 extends over 16 amino acids. Trimming cost V 5 bases and J 6 bases; bases outside gene matches: 12. CDR1 is SGHAT, CDR2 FQDESV, per germline (reference sequence). CDR3 protein: CASSLNMLAGGGEQYF. For the CDR3, the DNA is TGTGCCAGCAGCCTAAACATGTTAGCGGGAGGGGGCGAGCAGTACTTC.

There are a few counts of this clonotype. J is TRBJ2-5 and V is TRBV7-3; D may be TRBD2 (5 bases). Trimming cost V 5 bases and J 5 bases, with 15 bases left between them. The germline gives CDR1 SGHTA, CDR2 FQGTGA. The CDR3 is 14 residues long. The CDR3 spells CASSRFGDSETQYF. CDR3 nucleotides: TGTGCCAGCAGCCGCTTCGGGGATTCGGAGACCCAGTACTTC.